These 19 T cell receptor beta chains originate from one sample sequenced in a study of technical replicates of blood from a few donors. Clones were read by immunoSEQ multiplex PCR, and TCRdb kept only the in-frame ones, dropping some. The sample has roughly 79,000 clones; around 91% are singletons. Material for sequencing was T cells isolated from PBMCs. These receptors were obtained from a human donor in good health. Some clones in this sample may be carry-over from other donors' samples.

The CDR3 reads CAWSHNQETQYF. CDR3 DNA sequence: TGTGCCTGGAGTCACAACCAAGAGACCCAGTACTTC. This sequence joins TRBV30 and TRBJ2-5; D unresolved. The CDR3 spans 12 residues. The germline CDR1 and CDR2 sequences are GTSNPN and SVGIG (reference sequence). Between the trimmed V and J ends, which lost 2 bases and 0 bases, there was a span of 4 bases.

CDR3 coding DNA: TGCGCCAGCACTCCGGGACAGGGGACCTACGAGCAGTACTTC. Translated: CASTPGQGTYEQYF. V gene TRBV5-1 combines with J gene TRBJ2-7; TRBD1 matches 10 bases. The CDR3 is 14 residues long. The germline V gene has CDR1 SGHRS and CDR2 YFSETQ. With V trimmed by 6 bases and J by 2 bases, 5 bases remained unmatched.

V usage is TRBV30 and J usage is TRBJ1-2, with TRBD1 as a possible D gene (6 bases). The germline CDR1 and CDR2 sequences are GTSNPN and SVGIG (reference sequence). The CDR3 covers 11 residues. The germline V and J ends were trimmed by 6 bases and 8 bases, with 13 bases remaining between them. The CDR3 region is CACQDRYGYTF. In DNA, the CDR3 is TGTGCCTGTCAGGACAGATACGGCTACACCTTC.

J is TRBJ1-5 and V is TRBV4-1; 7 positions match TRBD1. The CDR3 sequence is 17 residues long. V lost 2 bases to trimming and J lost 3 bases; unmatched junction nucleotides: 10. The germline CDR1 and CDR2 sequences are MGHRA and YSYEKL. In DNA form, the CDR3 reads TGCGCCAGCAGCCAAAGGCCCCGACAGGGCTCCAATCAGCCCCAGCATTTT. This gives the protein CASSQRPRQGSNQPQHF.

The J gene is TRBJ2-2, the V gene TRBV5-4; 7 bases match TRBD1. The CDR3 covers 17 residues. CDR1 and CDR2 (germline): SGHNT, YYREEE (reference sequence). V was clipped by 4 bases and J by 0 bases; unmatched bases: 9. The CDR3: CASSKGAGDANTGELFF. The DNA for the CDR3 is TGTGCCAGCAGCAAGGGGGCCGGGGACGCGAACACCGGGGAGCTGTTTTTT.

The CDR3 DNA is TGTGCCAGCAGGACTATCCAAGAGACCCAGTACTTC. Residues: CASRTIQETQYF. The chain employs TRBV28 and TRBJ2-5, with D perhaps TRBD2 (5 bases). Germline CDR1 and CDR2: MDHEN and SYDVKM. Trimming took 6 bases from V and 1 from J, leaving 6 bases between them. The CDR3 runs to 12 residues.

The chain links TRBV4-1 to TRBJ1-2; 9 bases agree with TRBD1. The length of the CDR3 is 16 residues. CDR1 and CDR2 from the germline V gene are MGHRA and YSYEKL. Trimming cost V 3 bases and J 8 bases; bases outside gene matches: 13. The CDR3 reads CASSQSSGTGSGGYTF. The CDR3 DNA reads TGCGCCAGCAGCCAGAGCTCCGGGACAGGGTCGGGAGGCTACACCTTC.

V usage is TRBV28 and J usage is TRBJ2-3, with unresolved D. This CDR3 is 16 amino acids long. With 1 base removed from V and 0 bases from J, the gap between germline ends came to 11 bases. Germline loops: CDR1 MDHEN, CDR2 SYDVKM. The CDR3 spells CASSLFPYGSTDTQYF. In nucleotides, the CDR3 is TGTGCCAGCAGTTTATTTCCATACGGTAGCACAGATACGCAGTATTTT.

The chain couples TRBV10-3 to TRBJ1-2, with TRBD1 matching over 8 bases. The germline CDR1 and CDR2 sequences are ENHRY and SYGVKD. The CDR3 spans 16 residues. V gave up 0 bases and J gave up 3 bases; unmatched junction bases: 6. For the CDR3, the DNA is TGTGCCATCAGTGAGTCTTTCGGACAGGGACACTATGGCTACACCTTC. Its protein is CAISESFGQGHYGYTF.

The J gene is TRBJ2-5, the V gene TRBV9, with TRBD2 as a possible D gene (5 bases). Per germline, CDR1 SGDLS and CDR2 YYNGEE. This CDR3 has 16 amino acids. V shed 3 bases and J shed 2 bases, with 17 bases lying between them. This chain's CDR3 is CASSASGLAGQETQYF. CDR3 coding DNA: TGTGCCAGCAGCGCTAGTGGCCTAGCAGGTCAAGAGACCCAGTACTTC.

The CDR3 bases are TGTGCCAGCACCTCTAGCGGCAATGAGCAGTTCTTC. Protein product: CASTSSGNEQFF. J is TRBJ2-1 and V is TRBV7-9, with 7 bases that match TRBD2. The CDR3 has 12 residues. After removal of 7 bases from V and 6 bases from J, the junction contained 3 bases not matched to a gene. Germline V gives CDR1 SEHNR, CDR2 FQNEAQ (reference sequence).

V is TRBV19 and J is TRBJ1-1, with TRBD1 matching over 8 bases. V lost 11 bases to trimming and J lost 4 bases; unmatched junction nucleotides: 6. This CDR3 is 12 amino acids long. Germline V gives CDR1 LNHDA, CDR2 SQIVND (reference sequence). DNA for the CDR3: TGTGCCGCCTCACAGGGGGTCACTGAAGCTTTCTTT. Translated: CAASQGVTEAFF.

V gene TRBV7-8 combines with J gene TRBJ2-3, with 12 bases fitting TRBD2. The germline gives CDR1 SGHVS, CDR2 FQNEAQ. V trimming: 7 bases; J trimming: 5 bases; junction bases outside the gene matches: 13. This CDR3 region has 17 residues. DNA of the CDR3: TGTGCCAGCAAAATGACATTATGGACTAGCGGGAAAGATACGCAGTATTTT. Translated, it gives CASKMTLWTSGKDTQYF. The whole variable domain, remainder taken from reference TRBV7-8 and TRBJ2-3, is GAGVSQSPRYKVAKRGQDVALRCDPISGHVSLFWYQQALGQGPEFLTYFQNEAQLDKSGLPSDRFFAERPEGSVSTLKIQRTQQEDSAVYLCASKMTLWTSGKDTQYFGPGTRLTVL.

The chain carries TRBV6-5 and TRBJ2-6; no firm D call. From germline, CDR1 is MNHEY and CDR2 SVGAGI. The CDR3 is 16 residues long. V shed 0 bases and J shed 4 bases, with 10 bases lying between them. The CDR3 DNA reads as TGTGCCAGCAGTTACTCGGGCAGGCGAGGGGCCAACGTCCTGACTTTC. Translation gives CASSYSGRRGANVLTF.

This clone occurred once. The J gene is TRBJ1-3, the V gene TRBV6-1; D not certain. V lost 2 bases, J lost 4 bases, and 15 bases lay in between. The CDR3 runs to 16 residues. In germline, CDR1 is MNHNS, CDR2 SASEGT. CDR3 protein: CASSEQAGFAGNTIYF. The CDR3 DNA reads TGTGCCAGCAGTGAACAGGCCGGCTTCGCAGGAAACACCATATATTTT.

This clone was seen just once. The chain combines TRBV28 with TRBJ1-2; TRBD1 matches at 8 bases. Trimming at V came to 5 bases and at J to 4 bases, leaving 12 bases not matched to a gene. Germline V lookup: CDR1 MDHEN, CDR2 SYDVKM. The CDR3 is 16 residues long. As DNA, the CDR3 is TGTGCCAGCAGTGCCCCGGACAGGGTGTTCGGCTATGGCTACACCTTC. This codes for CASSAPDRVFGYGYTF.

This chain joins TRBV29-1 and TRBJ1-1, with 7 bases matching TRBD1. The CDR3 covers 13 residues. J lost 1 base, V lost 4 bases, and 3 bases had no gene match. Germline CDR1 and CDR2: SQVTM and ANQGSEA. The CDR3 bases are TGCAGCGTTGCGGCAGGGGGGAACACTGAAGCTTTCTTT. Protein product: CSVAAGGNTEAFF.

This clone was found once. J is TRBJ2-1 and V is TRBV10-1, with TRBD2 identical over 10 bases. J gave up 8 bases and V 2 bases, and 9 bases lay outside the gene matches. Germline loops: CDR1 WNHNN, CDR2 SYGVQD (reference sequence). This CDR3 is built from 16 residues. Here the CDR3 reads CASSETASGSRYEQFF. CDR3 DNA sequence: TGCGCCAGCAGTGAGACGGCTAGCGGGAGTAGATATGAGCAGTTCTTC.

The chain is built from TRBV27 and TRBJ1-2, with 7 bases lining up with TRBD1. Germline V gene data show CDR1 as MNHEY and CDR2 as SMNVEV (reference sequence). V trimming: 6 bases; J trimming: 8 bases; junction bases outside the gene matches: 18. CDR3 length: 16 amino acids. The CDR3 here is CASRFRGDLKLRGYTF. CDR3 nucleotide sequence: TGTGCCAGCAGGTTCAGGGGGGACCTAAAGCTGAGGGGCTACACCTTC.